The 24 T cell receptor beta chains below come from one sample, sequenced in a study of T-cell memory formation after mild COVID-19. From the 5' RACE reads, TCRdb called clonotypes with MiXCR, one entry per CDR3 protein. Among about 180,000 distinct CDR3 sequences listed, less than 20% were seen once. The sample comprised PBMCs or a T cell subset sorted from them (not recorded which). These receptors came from a man aged 18 to 30 who had mild COVID-19 (a few samples of this study predate the infection). Cell type and time point are not known.

The DNA for the CDR3 is TGTGCCAGCAGCAGGCAGGGAATATCCTACGAGCAGTACGTC. It specifies CASSRQGISYEQYV. The rearrangement uses TRBV6-2 or TRBV6-3 and TRBJ2-7, with D tentatively TRBD1 (5 bases). The CDR3 is 14 amino acids. Deletions cut 6 bases from V and 1 base from J, with 13 bases between. Germline CDR1 MNHEY, CDR2 SVGEGT.

This clonotype came up many times. The chain is built from TRBV5-1 and TRBJ2-3, with 9 bases lining up with TRBD1. Trimming took 4 bases from V and 6 from J; bases not matched to a gene: 6. Per the germline V gene, CDR1 is SGHRS and CDR2 is YFSETQ. The CDR3 length is 14 residues. CDR3 amino acids: CASSKDRGDDTQYF. The CDR3 region has the DNA TGCGCCAGCAGCAAGGACAGGGGTGACGATACGCAGTATTTT.

This chain uses TRBV20-1 with TRBJ2-4; 8 positions agree with TRBD2. This CDR3 spans 15 amino acids. V trimming: 0 bases; J trimming: 8 bases; junction bases outside the gene matches: 9. Looked up from germline, CDR1 is DFQATT and CDR2 is SNEGSKA (reference sequence). CDR3 protein: CSARDDQRGSYIQYF. Written as DNA, the CDR3 is TGCAGTGCTAGAGACGACCAGCGGGGGAGTTACATTCAGTACTTC.

The chain has TRBV7-9 and TRBJ2-7; 13 positions agree with TRBD2. This CDR3 spans 17 amino acids. The ends lost 3 bases at V and 2 bases at J; junction bases unmatched: 7. Germline loops: CDR1 SEHNR, CDR2 FQNEAQ (reference sequence). The CDR3 protein is CASSFPPGLAGTYEQYF. CDR3 sequence (DNA): TGTGCCAGCAGCTTTCCGCCGGGACTAGCGGGGACCTACGAGCAGTACTTC.

This clonotype has only a few counts. The J gene is TRBJ2-5, the V gene TRBV18; a weak D match, TRBD2 (6 bases). Germline lookup yields CDR1 KGHSH and CDR2 LQKENI. CDR3 size: 13 residues. Trimming took 2 bases from V and 5 from J, leaving 9 bases between them. For the CDR3, the DNA is TGTGCCAGCTCACCAGTCGGAGGGGAGACCCAGTACTTC. The encoded protein is CASSPVGGETQYF. The whole variable domain, remainder taken from reference TRBV18 and TRBJ2-5, is NAGVMQNPRHLVRRRGQEARLRCSPMKGHSHVYWYRQLPEEGLKFMVYLQKENIIDESGMPKERFSAEFPKEGPSILRIQQVVRGDSAAYFCASSPVGGETQYFGPGTRLLVL.

The chain has TRBV20-1 and TRBJ2-7; possibly TRBD1 for D (6 bases). CDR1 is DFQATT and CDR2 is SNEGSKA in the germline V gene (reference sequence). V was trimmed by 6 bases and J by 4 bases, leaving 13 bases between them. The CDR3 sequence is 12 residues long. CDR3 coding DNA: TGCAGTGCCAGGGGTCCTGGATACGAGCAGTACTTC. Its translation: CSARGPGYEQYF.

This clonotype was counted a few times. CDR3 DNA: TGTGCCAGCAGCGCCAGGGACAGGCCCAACTATGGCTACACCTTC. It encodes CASSARDRPNYGYTF. The V gene is TRBV7-9, the J gene TRBJ1-2; TRBD1 matches at 8 bases. CDR1 is SEHNR and CDR2 is FQNEAQ in the germline V gene (reference sequence). With 5 bases clipped from V and 2 bases from J, the junction kept 7 bases outside the gene matches. The CDR3 runs 15 residues.

In this sample, this clonotype turned up a few times. The CDR3 protein is CASSLSGPEPGELFF. CDR3 coding DNA: TGTGCCAGCAGCCTCTCTGGGCCCGAACCTGGGGAGCTGTTTTTT. The chain employs TRBV7-2 and TRBJ2-2; D unclear. Per the germline V gene, CDR1 is SGHTA and CDR2 is FQGNSA. V was cut by 5 bases and J by 8 bases, with 18 bases left in between. The CDR3 loop spans 15 amino acids. Drawing the rest from reference TRBV7-2 and TRBJ2-2, the complete variable domain is GAGVSQSPSNKVTEKGKDVELRCDPISGHTALYWYRQSLGQGLEFLIYFQGNSAPDKSGLPSDRFSAERTGGSVSTLTIQRTQQEDSAVYLCASSLSGPEPGELFFGEGSRLTVL.

This clonotype was seen a handful of times. V is TRBV4-2 and J is TRBJ2-3, with 7 bases that match TRBD2. The germline gives CDR1 LGHNA, CDR2 YNFKEQ. There are 14 residues in the CDR3. V lost 1 base, J lost 4 bases, and 2 bases stayed unmatched. The CDR3 DNA is TGTGCCAGCAGCCAAGTGGGGGGGGCAGATACGCAGTATTTT. Translated: CASSQVGGADTQYF.

This clonotype turned up a few times. The rearrangement uses TRBV5-6 and TRBJ2-3; no reliable D call. Germline loops: CDR1 SGHDT, CDR2 YYEEEE. V gave up 0 bases and J gave up 10 bases, with 6 bases separating them. This CDR3 has 11 amino acids. The DNA for the CDR3 is TGTGCCAGCAGCTTGGGGGTGGCGCAGTATTTT. Its translation is CASSLGVAQYF.

V gene TRBV20-1 combines with J gene TRBJ2-3; 8 bases match TRBD2. The length of the CDR3 is 14 residues. CDR1 and CDR2 (germline): DFQATT, SNEGSKA (reference sequence). V trimming: 2 bases; J trimming: 3 bases; junction bases outside the gene matches: 4. The CDR3: CSARTGGATDTQYF. In nucleotides, the CDR3 is TGCAGTGCTAGAACCGGGGGGGCGACAGATACGCAGTATTTT.

This clonotype was counted a few times. CDR3 in DNA: TGTGCCAGCAGCTTAGATCTAAACCAACGGGCTTTCTTT. It specifies CASSLDLNQRAFF. V gene TRBV11-2 combines with J gene TRBJ1-1; D is uncertain. Germline V gene sequence: CDR1 SGHAT, CDR2 FQNNGV. V lost 0 bases, J lost 11 bases, and 13 bases lay in between. The CDR3 covers 13 residues.

This clonotype was recorded a few times. This chain uses TRBV7-3 with TRBJ2-2; 12 bases agree with TRBD2. Trimming took 6 bases from V and 4 from J; bases not matched to a gene: 6. There are 16 residues in the CDR3. Germline-derived CDR1 and CDR2 are SGHTA and FQGTGA. CDR3 sequence (DNA): TGTGCCAGCAGTCCTCGACTAGCGGGAGTCACCGGGGAGCTGTTTTTT. Translated: CASSPRLAGVTGELFF. Full variable domain (outside the CDR3, taken from reference TRBV7-3 and TRBJ2-2): GAGVSQTPSNKVTEKGKYVELRCDPISGHTALYWYRQSLGQGPEFLIYFQGTGAADDSGLPNDRFFAVRPEGSVSTLKIQRTERGDSAVYLCASSPRLAGVTGELFFGEGSRLTVL.

The chain is built from TRBV6-2 or TRBV6-3 and TRBJ1-5, with 7 bases aligning to TRBD1. The CDR3 length is 14 residues. V lost 6 bases to trimming and J lost 9 bases; unmatched junction nucleotides: 11. Per the germline V gene, CDR1 is MNHEY and CDR2 is SVGEGT. The CDR3 region is CASRPTGALGPQHF. The CDR3, as DNA: TGTGCCAGCAGACCTACAGGGGCCCTGGGGCCCCAGCATTTT.

This clonotype was recorded at least ten times. The rearrangement links TRBV7-9 to TRBJ2-5; either TRBD1 or TRBD2 may supply D (5 bases each). Between the trimmed V and J ends, which lost 4 bases and 6 bases, there was a span of 18 bases. This CDR3 is built from 15 residues. Germline V gene sequence: CDR1 SEHNR, CDR2 FQNEAQ (reference sequence). CDR3 DNA sequence: TGTGCCAGCAGCTCACGGGACGCCGACTACAAGACCCAGTACTTC. Amino acids: CASSSRDADYKTQYF.

V usage is TRBV9 and J usage is TRBJ2-3; 8 nucleotides agree with TRBD2. Losses at the gene ends were 6 bases for V and 9 bases for J; bases not matched to a gene: 24. Germline V gene sequence: CDR1 SGDLS, CDR2 YYNGEE. The CDR3 extends over 18 amino acids. In nucleotides, the CDR3 is TGTGCCAGCATCTCGGGACTGTCCCGAGACGGGAGGGGATGGACGCAGTATTTT. It specifies CASISGLSRDGRGWTQYF. Full variable domain (outside the CDR3, taken from reference TRBV9 and TRBJ2-3): DSGVTQTPKHLITATGQRVTLRCSPRSGDLSVYWYQQSLDQGLQFLIQYYNGEERAKGNILERFSAQQFPDLHSELNLSSLELGDSALYFCASISGLSRDGRGWTQYFGPGTRLTVL.

A few counts support this clonotype. V usage is TRBV6-5 and J usage is TRBJ1-2; the D gene is possibly TRBD1 (5 bases). The CDR3 spans 14 residues. Germline CDR1 is MNHEY and CDR2 is SVGAGI. Trimming removed 6 bases from V and 4 bases from J, with 15 bases in between. The CDR3 nucleotides read TGTGCCAGCAGACCTCAGGGACCACCCTATGGCTACACCTTC. Its protein product is CASRPQGPPYGYTF.

This clonotype was picked up many times. This sequence joins TRBV27 and TRBJ2-3, with 7 positions matching TRBD1. J gave up 3 bases and V 1 base, and 10 bases lay outside the gene matches. The CDR3 is 17 amino acids. CDR1 is MNHEY and CDR2 is SMNVEV in the germline V gene (reference sequence). CDR3: CASSLLCLTGWTDTQYF. The CDR3 coding sequence is TGTGCCAGCAGTTTATTGTGTTTGACAGGGTGGACAGATACGCAGTATTTT.

The chain combines TRBV6-6 with TRBJ2-3, with D perhaps TRBD2 (6 bases). With 4 bases removed from V and 1 base from J, the gap between germline ends came to 12 bases. The CDR3 runs to 15 residues. From germline, CDR1 is MNHNY and CDR2 SVGAGI (reference sequence). CDR3 sequence reads: CASSFPTRRTDTQYF. The CDR3 DNA follows: TGTGCCAGCAGTTTCCCGACTAGACGCACAGATACGCAGTATTTT.

The chain recombines TRBV7-2 with TRBJ2-7; D perhaps matches TRBD1 (7 bases). Germline CDR1 SGHTA, CDR2 FQGNSA. This CDR3 has 13 amino acids. V dropped 6 bases and J dropped 4 bases, with 13 bases sitting between them. The CDR3 region is CASRAGGPYEQYF. In nucleotides, the CDR3 is TGTGCCAGCAGAGCAGGGGGGCCGTACGAGCAGTACTTC. The complete variable domain, with remaining parts taken from reference TRBV7-2 and TRBJ2-7, reads GAGVSQSPSNKVTEKGKDVELRCDPISGHTALYWYRQSLGQGLEFLIYFQGNSAPDKSGLPSDRFSAERTGGSVSTLTIQRTQQEDSAVYLCASRAGGPYEQYFGPGTRLTVT.

The V gene is TRBV9, the J gene TRBJ2-1; 15 bases map to TRBD2. Germline values: CDR1 SGDLS, CDR2 YYNGEE. This CDR3 region has 15 residues. V lost 4 bases to trimming and J lost 7 bases; unmatched junction nucleotides: 3. CDR3 nucleotide sequence: TGTGCCAGCAGCCCCGGGACTAGCGGGGGGAATGAGCAGTTCTTC. Its translation is CASSPGTSGGNEQFF.

In this sample, this clonotype turned up many times. This sequence joins TRBV5-1 and TRBJ2-3; 11 bases fit TRBD2. CDR3 size: 14 residues. Trimming cost V 2 bases and J 5 bases; bases outside gene matches: 1. Germline CDR1 reads SGHRS; CDR2 reads YFSETQ. This CDR3 is CASSFSGGEDTQYF. The CDR3 DNA sequence: TGCGCCAGCAGCTTTAGCGGGGGGGAAGATACGCAGTATTTT.

In its sample, this clonotype was seen many times. The rearrangement uses TRBV7-8 and TRBJ2-1; tentative D call: TRBD1 (5 bases). Germline CDR1 is SGHVS and CDR2 is FQNEAQ. This CDR3 comprises 12 residues. Deletions cut 3 bases from V and 10 bases from J, with 10 bases between. CDR3 nucleotide sequence: TGTGCCAGCAGCTTTGGGGCAGGGGAGCAGTTCTTC. Its protein is CASSFGAGEQFF.

This sequence joins TRBV30 and TRBJ1-1, with D unresolved. The CDR3 spans 13 residues. V dropped 0 bases and J dropped 1 base, with 6 bases sitting between them. Germline V gene data show CDR1 as GTSNPN and CDR2 as SVGIG (reference sequence). In DNA form, the CDR3 reads TGTGCCTGGAGTGTACAGCCGAACACTGAAGCTTTCTTT. Translated, it gives CAWSVQPNTEAFF.